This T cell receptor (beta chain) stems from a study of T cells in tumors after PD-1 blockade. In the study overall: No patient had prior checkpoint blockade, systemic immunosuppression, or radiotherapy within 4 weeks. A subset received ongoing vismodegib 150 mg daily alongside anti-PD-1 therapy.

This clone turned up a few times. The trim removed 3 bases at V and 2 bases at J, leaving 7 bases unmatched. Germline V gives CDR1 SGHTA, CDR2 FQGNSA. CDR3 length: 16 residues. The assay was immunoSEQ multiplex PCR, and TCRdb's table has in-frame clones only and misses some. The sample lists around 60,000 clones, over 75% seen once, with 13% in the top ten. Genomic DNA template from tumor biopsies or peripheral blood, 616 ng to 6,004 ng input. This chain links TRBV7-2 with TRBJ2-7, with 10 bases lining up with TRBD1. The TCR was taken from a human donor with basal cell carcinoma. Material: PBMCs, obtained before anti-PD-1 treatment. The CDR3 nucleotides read TGTGCCAGCAGCTTGGCCGGGACAGGGGCTCCCTACGAGCAGTACTTC. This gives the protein CASSLAGTGAPYEQYF.